One and the same sample provided the 9 T cell receptor beta chains below, sequenced in a study of T-cell reconstitution after alpha-beta-depleted transplantation in children. TCRbeta library construction was performed incorporating unique molecular identifiers. Via MiXCR, TCRdb re-called the PCR reads, giving one row per CDR3 protein. This sample has 500,000 to 750,000 distinct CDR3 sequences, with more than 20% found just once. The sample in question was PBMCs, obtained before TCRalphabeta/CD19-depleted stem cell transplant. These receptors all come from a boy younger than two with Wiskott-Aldrich syndrome, due to receive a stem cell transplant.

This clonotype has only a few counts. The chain has TRBV5-1 and TRBJ2-1; 9 bases fit TRBD2. Germline V gene sequence: CDR1 SGHRS, CDR2 YFSETQ. V shed 0 bases, J shed 1 base, and the junction held 8 bases outside the gene matches. This CDR3 region has 18 residues. CDR3 residues: CASSLAAGGPWSYNEQFF. The CDR3 DNA reads TGCGCCAGCAGCTTGGCTGCGGGAGGGCCGTGGTCCTACAATGAGCAGTTCTTC.

This clonotype was recorded a few times. The V and J genes are TRBV12-3 or TRBV12-4 and TRBJ1-1; no clear D. The CDR3 spans 13 residues. V shed 3 bases and J shed 0 bases, with 5 bases lying between them. CDR3 DNA sequence: TGTGCCAGCAGTTTCGCAGTGAACACTGAAGCTTTCTTT. Translating gives CASSFAVNTEAFF.

This clonotype was seen only once. The chain couples TRBV20-1 to TRBJ2-3, with D uncertain. There are 12 residues in the CDR3. Trimming shortened V by 5 bases and J by 6 bases, and 12 bases separated the two germline ends. Germline V gene data show CDR1 as DFQATT and CDR2 as SNEGSKA (reference sequence). CDR3 nucleotides: TGCAGTGCTTCCTCGGCCGAGGATACGCAGTATTTT. This gives the protein CSASSAEDTQYF.

This clonotype was counted only a few times. The V call is TRBV7-9, the J call TRBJ2-1; D is undetermined. Trimming cost V 2 bases and J 7 bases, with 18 bases left between them. Germline-derived CDR1 and CDR2 are SEHNR and FQNEAQ (reference sequence). This CDR3 region has 16 residues. The CDR3 nucleotides read TGTGCCAGCAGCTTATATCTAGGCGTCTTGTTAAATGAGCAGTTCTTC. Its protein product is CASSLYLGVLLNEQFF.

Only one count was recorded for this clonotype. In this CDR3 the conserved last residue, phenylalanine or tryptophan, is missing, so a read error is likely. The genes are TRBV5-1 and TRBJ2-1; the match to TRBD1 covers 9 bases. Unmatched junction bases numbered 7, after V lost 0 bases and J lost 9 bases. CDR1 SGHRS and CDR2 YFSETQ come from the germline V gene. The CDR3 runs 15 residues. This chain's CDR3 is CASSLVQQGAGEQFL. Here the CDR3 DNA reads TGCGCCAGCAGCTTGGTCCAACAGGGGGCGGGTGAGCAGTTCTTA.

The chain has TRBV5-5 and TRBJ1-2; tentative D call: TRBD1 (6 bases). The CDR3 contains 15 residues. The V end lost 0 bases, the J end lost 2 bases, and 11 bases lay between the germline ends. The germline V gene encodes CDR1 SGHKS and CDR2 YYEKEE (reference sequence). This CDR3 reads CASSLVDRRNYGYTF. Written as DNA, the CDR3 is TGTGCCAGCAGCTTGGTTGACAGGAGAAACTATGGCTACACCTTC.

This clonotype was seen a few times. In DNA form, the CDR3 reads TGTGCCAGCAGCGGACGGCAGGGTATGCTCTCGGGAAACACCATATATTTT. The encoded protein is CASSGRQGMLSGNTIYF. This sequence joins TRBV5-6 and TRBJ1-3, with D perhaps TRBD1 (5 bases). The CDR3 is 17 residues long. Germline V gene sequence: CDR1 SGHDT, CDR2 YYEEEE. V lost 4 bases and J lost 4, with 21 bases in between.

The V call is TRBV10-2, the J call TRBJ2-7; D unresolved. The germline V gene has CDR1 WSHSY and CDR2 SAAADI. Between the trimmed V and J ends, which lost 10 bases and 4 bases, there was a span of 11 bases. The CDR3 totals 11 residues. The CDR3 nucleotides are TGCGCCACACTTAAAAAATACGAGCAGTACTTC. Protein: CATLKKYEQYF.

This clonotype was found a few times. This rearrangement joins TRBV27 to TRBJ1-6, with D hard to call. The CDR3 is 15 amino acids. Trimming removed 3 bases from V and 12 bases from J, with 18 bases in between. CDR1 is MNHEY, CDR2 SMNVEV, per germline (reference sequence). For the CDR3, the DNA is TGTGCCAGCAGTTTGTCAGCCACCTTAGGAAGACCCCTCCACTTT. The encoded protein is CASSLSATLGRPLHF.